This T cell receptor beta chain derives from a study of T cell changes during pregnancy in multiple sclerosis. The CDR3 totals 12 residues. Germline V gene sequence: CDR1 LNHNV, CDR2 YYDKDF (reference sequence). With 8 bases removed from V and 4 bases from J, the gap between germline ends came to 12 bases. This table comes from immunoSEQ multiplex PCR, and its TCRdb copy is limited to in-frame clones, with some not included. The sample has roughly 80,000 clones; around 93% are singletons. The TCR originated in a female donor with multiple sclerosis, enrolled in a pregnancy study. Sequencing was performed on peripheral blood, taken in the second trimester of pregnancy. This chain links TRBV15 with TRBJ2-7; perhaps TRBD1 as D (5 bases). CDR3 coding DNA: TGTGCCACCGGTGTAGGGGAATACGAGCAGTACTTC. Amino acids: CATGVGEYEQYF. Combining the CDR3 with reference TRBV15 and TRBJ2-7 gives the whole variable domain DAMVIQNPRYQVTQFGKPVTLSCSQTLNHNVMYWYQQKSSQAPKLLFHYYDKDFNNEADTPDNFQSRRPNTSFCFLDIRSPGLGDTAMYLCATGVGEYEQYFGPGTRLTVT.